This T cell receptor beta chain was obtained from a study of blood T cell repertoires in COVID-19. Across the study: Spain, Italy and the United States supplied samples that represented acute and convalescent COVID-19. PBMCs, B-cell-depleted T cells, or T cells provided the cDNA or gDNA that made up the material.

CDR1 and CDR2 from the germline V gene are LGHNT and FRNRAP. The CDR3 runs 17 residues. With 3 bases removed from V and 6 bases from J, the gap between germline ends came to 23 bases. Original handling: For nucleated cells, counts were estimated from reference gene primer amplification. TCRdb's table, derived via immunoSEQ multiplex PCR, lists solely in-frame clones and lacks some. V and J calls and clone size are given by that table; D and trimming were obtained from the DNA. The sample has about 58,000 clones, about 90% seen once. Sequencing was done on a sample of peripheral blood. The chain couples TRBV12-5 to TRBJ1-2; D is undetermined. The sequence came from a man in his 60s with active COVID-19. CDR3: CASGLDSLGGLRDGYTF. Written as DNA, the CDR3 is TGTGCTAGTGGTTTAGACTCCTTGGGTGGCCTCCGGGATGGCTACACCTTC.